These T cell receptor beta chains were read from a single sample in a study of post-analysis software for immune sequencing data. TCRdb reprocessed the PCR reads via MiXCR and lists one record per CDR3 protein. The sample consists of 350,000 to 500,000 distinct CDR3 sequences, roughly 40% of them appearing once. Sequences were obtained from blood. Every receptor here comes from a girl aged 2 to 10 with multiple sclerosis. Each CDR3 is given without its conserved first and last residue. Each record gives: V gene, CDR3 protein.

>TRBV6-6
ASSRQVEEQY
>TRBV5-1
ASSLERHSQETQY
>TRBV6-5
ASSIGQGQPQH
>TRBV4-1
ASSGTVLAGGPGNEQF
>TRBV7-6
ASSIGTGGDTEAF
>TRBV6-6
ASSYSRGVGNVLT
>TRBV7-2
ASSLVLGSYEQY
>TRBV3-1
ASSQVFQGPTYEQY
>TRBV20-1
SASRVRETQY
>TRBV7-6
ASSSTGATNEKLF
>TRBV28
ASSPVGQDTIYEQY
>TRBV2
ASCTIKQQETQY
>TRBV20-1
SASTGVGEKLF
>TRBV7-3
ASSLTGGVSYGYT
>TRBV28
ASRAHDYEQY
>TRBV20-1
SARRAVTEAF
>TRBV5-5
ASSLIGLAGVEQF
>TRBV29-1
SVGQGGQF
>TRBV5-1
ASSLGTGATSTDTQY
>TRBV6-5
ASRYGGGMNTEAF
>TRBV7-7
ASSSLHYGETQY
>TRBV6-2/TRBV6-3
ASSSAGLTVETQY
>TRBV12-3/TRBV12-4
ASSLRSMVKEQY
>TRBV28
ASRLGGPLNYGYT
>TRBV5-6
ASSRPPGRQY
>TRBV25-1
ASSDGGRGSFGETQY
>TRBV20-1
SARGDVGQGYEQY
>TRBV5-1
ASKQGPYEQY
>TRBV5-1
ASSLNNQETQY
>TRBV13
ASSRAYNEKLF
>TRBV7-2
ASSLGQASTSSYNEQF
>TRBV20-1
SARDRGLEGDEQF
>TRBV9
ASSVPRDYITDTQY
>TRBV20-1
SARDPAYGYT
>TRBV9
ASSVADRRYYGYT
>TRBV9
ASSSHAGQGAGEQY
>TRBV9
ASSATSKERGGGSRNEQF
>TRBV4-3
ASSQGVLSYEQY
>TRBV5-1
VSSLQGNNEQF
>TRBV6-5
ASRPRLVADTQY
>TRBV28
ASGLGESSYEQY
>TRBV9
ASSAGTGSSYNEQF
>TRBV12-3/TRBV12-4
ASSTGVSYEQY
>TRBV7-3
ASSLGGGGNTQY
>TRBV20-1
SARWGGRGNEQF
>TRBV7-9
ASSFPLQGASVGELF
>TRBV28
ASRGTSGRFEQF
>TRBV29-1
SVLSRGLTDTQY
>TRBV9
ASSALPSGSFYEQY
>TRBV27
ASSPGTRADTQY
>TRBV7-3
ASSLPGGDHSLGKDTQY
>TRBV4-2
ASSLVSRRGSSGANVLT
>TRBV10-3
AISAGGTNLFNYGYT
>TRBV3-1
ASSQDRGLVPDYEQY
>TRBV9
ASSVGVGSTDTQY
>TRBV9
ASSAQLRARDGYT
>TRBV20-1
SAGLGGGYTGELF
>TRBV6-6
ASTRTSGSYEQY
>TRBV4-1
ASSQGPGTDTQY
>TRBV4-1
ASSPPGRGGDTQY